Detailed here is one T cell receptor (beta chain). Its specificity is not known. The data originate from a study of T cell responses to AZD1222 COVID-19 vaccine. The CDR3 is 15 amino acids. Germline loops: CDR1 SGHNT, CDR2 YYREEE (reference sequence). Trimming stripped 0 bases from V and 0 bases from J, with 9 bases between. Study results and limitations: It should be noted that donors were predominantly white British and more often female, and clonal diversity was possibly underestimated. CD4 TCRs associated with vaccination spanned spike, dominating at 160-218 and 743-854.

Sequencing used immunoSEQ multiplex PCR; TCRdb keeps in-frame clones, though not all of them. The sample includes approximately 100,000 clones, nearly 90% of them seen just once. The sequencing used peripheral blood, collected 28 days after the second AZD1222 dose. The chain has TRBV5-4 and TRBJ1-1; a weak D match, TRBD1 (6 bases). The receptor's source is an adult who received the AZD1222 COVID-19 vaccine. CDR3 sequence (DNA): TGTGCCAGCAGCTTGGTCGGGGGCATGAACACTGAAGCTTTCTTT. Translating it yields CASSLVGGMNTEAFF.